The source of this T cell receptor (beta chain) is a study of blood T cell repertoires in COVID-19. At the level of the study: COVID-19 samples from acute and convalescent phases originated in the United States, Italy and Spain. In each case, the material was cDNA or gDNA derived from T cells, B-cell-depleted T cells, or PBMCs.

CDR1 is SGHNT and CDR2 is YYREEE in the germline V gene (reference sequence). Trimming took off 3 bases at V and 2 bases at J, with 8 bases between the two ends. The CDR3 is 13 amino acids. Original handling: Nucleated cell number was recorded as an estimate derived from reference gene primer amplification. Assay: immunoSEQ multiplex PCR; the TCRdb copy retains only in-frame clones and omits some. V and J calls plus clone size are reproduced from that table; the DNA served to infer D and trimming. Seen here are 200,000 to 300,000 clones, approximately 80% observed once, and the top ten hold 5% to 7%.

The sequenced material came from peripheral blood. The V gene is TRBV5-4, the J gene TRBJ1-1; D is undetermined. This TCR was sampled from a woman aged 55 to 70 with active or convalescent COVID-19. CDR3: CASSSELNTEAFF. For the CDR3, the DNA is TGTGCCAGCAGCTCGGAGTTAAACACTGAAGCTTTCTTT.